This T cell receptor (beta chain) stems from a study of PD-L1 blockade in urothelial cancer. Study-wide context: From 0 to 3 prior chemotherapy regimens had been given to the patients. Blood analysis occurred 3 weeks (second dose) and 6 weeks after treatment start.

This sample's time point: pretreatment peripheral blood. Each patient presented with locally advanced or metastatic urothelial carcinoma. The CDR3 contains 16 residues. Germline lookup yields CDR1 ENHRY and CDR2 SYGVKD. Trimming shortened V by 1 base and J by 0 bases, and 9 bases separated the two germline ends. TCR analog templates of synthetic origin were spiked into each PCR. Sequencing used immunoSEQ multiplex PCR; TCRdb keeps in-frame clones, though not all of them. Of about 55,000 clones listed, around 84% were seen once; the top ten hold 1% to 1.5%. This chain joins TRBV10-3 and TRBJ2-2, with D possibly TRBD2 on 6 matching bases. This material consisted of PBMCs, taken around atezolizumab (anti-PD-L1) treatment. This clonotype originated in a man in his fifties or sixties with urothelial cancer. CDR3 bases: TGTGCCATCAGTGAGTATCCGGGAGCGAACACCGGGGAGCTGTTTTTT. The encoded protein is CAISEYPGANTGELFF.